Listed below are T cell receptor beta chains from one sample, sequenced in a study of OX40 agonist ivuxolimab in advanced cancers. Sequencing used immunoSEQ multiplex PCR; TCRdb keeps in-frame clones, though not all of them. The data show approximately 20,000 clones, with 75% to 85% seen just once and roughly 49% held by the top ten. The sample in question was CD4+ or CD8+ T cells sorted from blood, obtained in a trial of the OX40 agonist ivuxolimab. Receptors originate from an adult with an advanced solid tumor such as melanoma, head and neck, liver or kidney cancer. Each CDR3 is given with its conserved first and last residue. A D gene is named only where the DNA matches it firmly. Clone size, where shown, is once, few, many, or a class for clones that have expanded.

>14|.|.|TRBV6-5|TRBJ1-2
TGTGCCAGCAGTTACTCGTTATCAGGATCTGGCTACACCTTC
CASSYSLSGSGYTF
>13|.|.|TRBV6-1|TRBJ2-7
TGTGCCAGCAGTGGCCGGGGATCCTACGAGCAGTACTTC
CASSGRGSYEQYF
>15|.|.|TRBV7-6|TRBJ1-5
TGTGCCAGCAGCTTAGATGTGGGAGGCAATCAGCCCCAGCATTTT
CASSLDVGGNQPQHF
>15|.|TRBD2|TRBV6-5|TRBJ2-5
TGTGCCAGCAGTGGCCGGGTAGCGGGGCAAGAGACCCAGTACTTC
CASSGRVAGQETQYF
>16|few|.|TRBV6-5|TRBJ1-6
TGTGCCAGCAGTTTCGGTGCAGGGGTGCCTAATTCACCCCTCCACTTT
CASSFGAGVPNSPLHF
>13|.|.|TRBV19|TRBJ1-2
TGTGCCAGTAGGCGGCCAGGTCTCTATGGCTACACCTTC
CASRRPGLYGYTF
>15|.|.|TRBV9|TRBJ2-7
TGTGCCAGCAGCGCAACCGGAAGCCGCACTTACGAGCAGTACTTC
CASSATGSRTYEQYF
>17|.|.|TRBV5-6|TRBJ1-3
TGTGCCAGCAGCTTGGGTCTACATGGCCTCTCTGGAAACACCATATATTTT
CASSLGLHGLSGNTIYF
>13|.|.|TRBV25-1|TRBJ1-5
TGTGCCAGCAGTGAGGGTCCCAATCAGCCCCAGCATTTT
CASSEGPNQPQHF
>17|.|.|TRBV13|TRBJ2-3
TGTGCCTCTGGGGCGCGGGGCGCTAGTGGGGGGACAGATACGCAGTATTTT
CASGARGASGGTDTQYF
>12|.|.|TRBV9|TRBJ1-1
TGTGCCAGCAGCGTAGGGGGGACTGAAGCTTTCTTT
CASSVGGTEAFF
>13|.|.|TRBV27|TRBJ1-2
TGTGCCAGCAGCCCGGGACCTAACTATGGCTACACCTTC
CASSPGPNYGYTF
>11|.|.|TRBV7-9|TRBJ1-1
TGTGCCAGCAGCCCCGGACGTGAAGCTTTCTTT
CASSPGREAFF
>14|many|.|TRBV28|TRBJ1-1
TGTGCCAGCAGTTCTGACGAATGGAACACTGAAGCTTTCTTT
CASSSDEWNTEAFF
>16|.|.|TRBV9|TRBJ1-1
TGTGCCAGCAGCTCAGGGGCAGGTGGTGGGGGCACTGAAGCTTTCTTT
CASSSGAGGGGTEAFF
>12|.|.|TRBV6-6|TRBJ2-5
TGTGCCAGCAAAGGGGGGCAAGAGACCCAGTACTTC
CASKGGQETQYF
>15|few|TRBD2|TRBV6-4|TRBJ2-3
TGTGCCAGCAGTGAATCTAGCGGGGGGGCAGATACGCAGTATTTT
CASSESSGGADTQYF
>15|few|.|TRBV13|TRBJ2-6
TGTGCCAGCAGCTTACAAGGGGCTGGGGCCAACGTCCTGACTTTC
CASSLQGAGANVLTF
>15|.|.|TRBV7-6|TRBJ2-3
TGTGCCAGCACCCCTTGGGGGGAGGGCACAGATACGCAGTATTTT
CASTPWGEGTDTQYF
>13|.|.|TRBV19|TRBJ1-1
TGTGCCAGTAGTATAGGGGGAAACACTGAAGCTTTCTTT
CASSIGGNTEAFF
>18|few|.|TRBV15|TRBJ2-1
TGTGCCACCAGCAGACCTCCCTGGAGAGGGAGCTCCTACAATGAGCAGTTCTTC
CATSRPPWRGSSYNEQFF
>18|once|.|TRBV13|TRBJ1-2
TGTGCCAGCAGCCCCTATCCCCAAGGGGATACCGATAACTATGGCTACACCTTC
CASSPYPQGDTDNYGYTF
>16|.|TRBD1|TRBV27|TRBJ2-6
TGTGCCAGCAGTTCTCAGGGGGCGCACGGGGCCAACGTCCTGACTTTC
CASSSQGAHGANVLTF
>16|few|TRBD2|TRBV7-9|TRBJ2-2
TGTGCCAGCAGCTTAGGAAGCGGGGGAACCACCGGGGAGCTGTTTTTT
CASSLGSGGTTGELFF
>16|.|.|TRBV19|TRBJ1-2
TGTGCCAGTAGTATAGATTCCCCGGGGGCCGTGAATGGCTACACCTTC
CASSIDSPGAVNGYTF
>16|.|TRBD2|TRBV4-3|TRBJ2-1
TGCGCCAGCAGCCAAGGGCTAGCGGGAGTACCCAATGAGCAGTTCTTC
CASSQGLAGVPNEQFF
>14|.|.|TRBV6-1|TRBJ2-5
TGTGCCAGCAGCCGAGGGCAGAACCAAGAGACCCAGTACTTC
CASSRGQNQETQYF
>11|once|.|TRBV19|TRBJ2-7
TGTGCCAGTAGTGTCTCGGGAGAGCAGTACTTC
CASSVSGEQYF
>13|.|TRBD1|TRBV14|TRBJ2-1
TGTGCCAGCAGCCTGGGACAGTACAATGAGCAGTTCTTC
CASSLGQYNEQFF
>16|.|.|TRBV30|TRBJ2-3
TGTGCCTGGATAGGTGGATGGAACTCTAGCACAGATACGCAGTATTTT
CAWIGGWNSSTDTQYF
>16|.|.|TRBV6-5|TRBJ2-1
TGTGCCAGCAGTTACACACTGGGACGAGGGGACAATGAGCAGTTCTTC
CASSYTLGRGDNEQFF
>15|.|TRBD2|TRBV19|TRBJ2-7
TGTGCCAGTAGTTGGGGACTAGCGGAGATCTACGAGCAGTACTTC
CASSWGLAEIYEQYF
>13|few|.|TRBV6-6|TRBJ2-1
TGTGCCAGCAGTGTCCTGGATGGGCGGGAGCAGTTCTTC
CASSVLDGREQFF
>16|.|TRBD2|TRBV9|TRBJ2-1
TGTGCCAGCAGCGTACACGGGGGGGCTTCCTACAATGAGCAGTTCTTC
CASSVHGGASYNEQFF
>14|once|.|TRBV9|TRBJ2-1
TGTGCCAGCAGCTACCTTGACATGGGGTATGAGCAGTTCTTC
CASSYLDMGYEQFF
>12|.|.|TRBV7-9|TRBJ2-3
TGTGCCAGCAGCATAGGAAGGGATACGCAGTATTTT
CASSIGRDTQYF
>17|.|TRBD1|TRBV9|TRBJ2-7
TGTGCCAGCAGCTCCCACCCACAGGGGACAGGGAACGTCGAGCAGTACTTC
CASSSHPQGTGNVEQYF